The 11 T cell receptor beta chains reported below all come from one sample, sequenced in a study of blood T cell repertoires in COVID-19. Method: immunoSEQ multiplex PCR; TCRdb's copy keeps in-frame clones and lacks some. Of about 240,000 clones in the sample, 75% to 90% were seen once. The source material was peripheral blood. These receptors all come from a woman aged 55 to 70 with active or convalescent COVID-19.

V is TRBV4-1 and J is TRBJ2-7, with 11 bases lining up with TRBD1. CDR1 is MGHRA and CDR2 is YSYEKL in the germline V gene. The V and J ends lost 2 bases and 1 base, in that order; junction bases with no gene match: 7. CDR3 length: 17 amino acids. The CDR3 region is CASSQPPGTGGSYEQYF. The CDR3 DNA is TGCGCCAGCAGCCAACCCCCAGGGACAGGGGGGTCCTACGAGCAGTACTTC.

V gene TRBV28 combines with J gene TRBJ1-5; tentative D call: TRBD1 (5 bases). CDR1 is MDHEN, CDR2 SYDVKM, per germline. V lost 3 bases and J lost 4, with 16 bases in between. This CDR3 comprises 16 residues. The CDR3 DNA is TGTGCCAGCAGTTTGGAGGCGGGGCGAGAAAATCAGCCCCAGCATTTT. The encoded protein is CASSLEAGRENQPQHF.

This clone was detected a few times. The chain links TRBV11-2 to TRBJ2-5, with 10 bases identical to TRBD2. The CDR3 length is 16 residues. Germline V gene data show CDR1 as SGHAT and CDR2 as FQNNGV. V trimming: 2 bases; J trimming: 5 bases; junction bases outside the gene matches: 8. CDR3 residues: CASSLLSGGAVETQYF. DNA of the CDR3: TGTGCCAGCAGCTTACTAAGCGGGGGGGCCGTGGAGACCCAGTACTTC.

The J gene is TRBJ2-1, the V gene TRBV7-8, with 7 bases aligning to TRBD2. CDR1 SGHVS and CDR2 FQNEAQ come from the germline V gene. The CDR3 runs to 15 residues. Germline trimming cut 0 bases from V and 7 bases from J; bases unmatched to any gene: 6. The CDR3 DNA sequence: TGTGCCAGCAGCTTAGCCCAGGGAGGGGTGAATGAGCAGTTCTTC. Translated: CASSLAQGGVNEQFF.

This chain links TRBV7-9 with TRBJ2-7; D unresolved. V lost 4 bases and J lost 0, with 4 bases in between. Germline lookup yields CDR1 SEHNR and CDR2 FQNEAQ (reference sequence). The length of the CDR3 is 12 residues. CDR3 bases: TGTGCCAGCAGCTCCTCCTCCTACGAGCAGTACTTC. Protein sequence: CASSSSSYEQYF. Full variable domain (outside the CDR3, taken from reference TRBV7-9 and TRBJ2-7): DTGVSQNPRHKITKRGQNVTFRCDPISEHNRLYWYRQTLGQGPEFLTYFQNEAQLEKSRLLSDRFSAERPKGSFSTLEIQRTEQGDSAMYLCASSSSSYEQYFGPGTRLTVT.

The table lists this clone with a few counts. The CDR3, as DNA: TGCGCCAGCAGCTTCGGGGAGAACACTGAAGCTTTCTTT. Its translation is CASSFGENTEAFF. The chain uses TRBV5-1 and TRBJ1-1; D ambiguous. The germline gives CDR1 SGHRS, CDR2 YFSETQ. The CDR3 sequence is 13 residues long. Between the trimmed V and J ends, which lost 2 bases and 1 base, there was a span of 6 bases. Drawing the rest from reference TRBV5-1 and TRBJ1-1, the complete variable domain is KAGVTQTPRYLIKTRGQQVTLSCSPISGHRSVSWYQQTPGQGLQFLFEYFSETQRNKGNFPGRFSGRQFSNSRSEMNVSTLELGDSALYLCASSFGENTEAFFGQGTRLTVV.

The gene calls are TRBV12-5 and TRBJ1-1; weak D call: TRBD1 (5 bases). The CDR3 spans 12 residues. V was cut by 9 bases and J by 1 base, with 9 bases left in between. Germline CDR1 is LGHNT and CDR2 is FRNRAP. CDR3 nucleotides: TGTGCTAGCCGTGGGGCGAACACTGAAGCTTTCTTT. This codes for CASRGANTEAFF.

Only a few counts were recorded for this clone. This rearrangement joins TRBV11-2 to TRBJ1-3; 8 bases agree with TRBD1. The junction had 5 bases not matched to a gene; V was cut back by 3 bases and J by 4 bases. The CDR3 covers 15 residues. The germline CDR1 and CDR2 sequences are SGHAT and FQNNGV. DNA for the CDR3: TGTGCCAGCAGCTTCGACAGGGGATCCGGAAACACCATATATTTT. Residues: CASSFDRGSGNTIYF. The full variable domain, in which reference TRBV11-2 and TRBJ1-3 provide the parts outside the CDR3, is EAGVAQSPRYKIIEKRQSVAFWCNPISGHATLYWYQQILGQGPKLLIQFQNNGVVDDSQLPKDRFSAERLKGVDSTLKIQPAKLEDSAVYLCASSFDRGSGNTIYFGEGSWLTVV.

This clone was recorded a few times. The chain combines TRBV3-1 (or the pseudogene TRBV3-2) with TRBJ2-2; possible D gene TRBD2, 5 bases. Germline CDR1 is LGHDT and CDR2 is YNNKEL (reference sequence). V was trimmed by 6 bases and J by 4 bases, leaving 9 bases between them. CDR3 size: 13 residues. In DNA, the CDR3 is TGTGCCAGCAGGAGGGCTTCCACCGGGGAGCTGTTTTTT. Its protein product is CASRRASTGELFF.

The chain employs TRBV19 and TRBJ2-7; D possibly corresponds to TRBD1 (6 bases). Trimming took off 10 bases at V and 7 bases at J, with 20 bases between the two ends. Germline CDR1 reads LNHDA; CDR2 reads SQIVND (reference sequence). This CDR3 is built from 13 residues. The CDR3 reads CANCRTPQGEQYF. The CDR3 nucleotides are TGTGCCAACTGCCGGACACCCCAGGGGGAGCAGTACTTC.

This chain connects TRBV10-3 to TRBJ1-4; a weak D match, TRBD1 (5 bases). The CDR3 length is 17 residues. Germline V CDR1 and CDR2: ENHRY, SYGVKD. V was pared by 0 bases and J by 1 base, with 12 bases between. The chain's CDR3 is CAISESSGRGTNEKLFF. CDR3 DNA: TGTGCCATCAGTGAGTCGTCAGGGAGGGGAACTAATGAAAAACTGTTTTTT.